These T cell receptor beta chains were read from a single sample in a study of blood T cell repertoires in COVID-19. Sequencing used immunoSEQ multiplex PCR; TCRdb keeps in-frame clones, though not all of them. The profile shows hundreds of thousands of clones, around 84% of them singletons. The specimen sequenced was peripheral blood. These receptor sequences come from a man aged 50-60 years with COVID-19, enrolled during active disease. Both conserved end residues are part of each CDR3. A D gene is named only where the DNA matches it firmly. Clone size appears in some rows only: once, few, many, or a class for an expanded clone.

cdr3_aa	cdr3_nt	j_call	v_call	d_call	clone_size
CASSLNRGAQETQYF	TGTGCCAGTAGCTTAAACCGCGGAGCCCAAGAGACCCAGTACTTC	TRBJ2-5	TRBV19	.	.
CASSLVGGQGTRAFF	TGTGCCAGCAGCTTAGTTGGGGGTCAGGGGACTAGAGCTTTCTTT	TRBJ1-1	TRBV7-9	.	.
CASSLPGGEETQYF	TGTGCCAGCAGTTTACCTGGGGGCGAGGAGACCCAGTACTTC	TRBJ2-5	TRBV28	.	.
CASNTEEFLMNTEAFF	TGTGCCAGCAACACCGAAGAATTTTTGATGAACACTGAAGCTTTCTTT	TRBJ1-1	TRBV16	.	.
CASSRAGGSTDTQYF	TGTGCCAGTAGTCGGGCGGGAGGCTCCACAGATACGCAGTATTTT	TRBJ2-3	TRBV19	TRBD2	once
CASSLAPRETQYF	TGTGCCAGCAGCTTAGCGCCACGGGAGACCCAGTACTTC	TRBJ2-5	TRBV7-6	.	.
CSVGENNEKLFF	TGCAGCGTTGGCGAGAACAATGAAAAACTGTTTTTT	TRBJ1-4	TRBV29-1	.	.
CASNIVITPPLTGDGNTIYF	TGTGCCAGCAACATCGTTATAACCCCCCCGCTAACAGGGGATGGAAACACCATATATTTT	TRBJ1-3	TRBV2	TRBD1	.
CASSATTGVGEYEQYF	TGTGCCAGCAGTGCGACAACAGGGGTTGGGGAATACGAGCAGTACTTC	TRBJ2-7	TRBV25-1	TRBD1	.
CASSPQRTGSIYGYTF	TGTGCCAGCTCACCACAGAGGACAGGGTCCATCTATGGCTACACCTTC	TRBJ1-2	TRBV18	TRBD1	.
CASSLSGTGTRGLFF	TGCGCCAGCAGCTTGTCCGGGACAGGAACCCGGGGTCTGTTTTTT	TRBJ1-4	TRBV5-1	TRBD1	.
CASSSRTGLSTGELFF	TGTGCCAGCAGTTCCCGGACAGGGCTTAGCACCGGGGAGCTGTTTTTT	TRBJ2-2	TRBV6-5	TRBD1	.
CASSLDLSSGSNEQFF	TGTGCCAGCAGCTTAGATTTGTCTAGCGGGAGCAATGAGCAGTTCTTC	TRBJ2-1	TRBV11-2	TRBD2	once
CASSVTPGLARETQYF	TGTGCCAGCAGCGTAACACCGGGACTAGCACGGGAGACCCAGTACTTC	TRBJ2-5	TRBV9	TRBD2	.
CATSRDPPGPQHF	TGTGCCACCAGCAGAGACCCCCCAGGGCCCCAGCATTTT	TRBJ1-5	TRBV15	.	.
CASSSHTSGSGDEQFF	TGTGCCAGCAGCTCCCATACTAGCGGGAGCGGGGATGAGCAGTTCTTC	TRBJ2-1	TRBV7-3	TRBD2	.
CASDSSQRYSNQPQHF	TGTGCCAGTGACAGCAGCCAACGATATAGCAATCAGCCCCAGCATTTT	TRBJ1-5	TRBV19	.	.
CASSAPPRGYTF	TGTGCCAGCAGTGCGCCGCCCCGGGGCTACACCTTC	TRBJ1-2	TRBV2	.	.
CASSPDRGTEAFF	TGTGCCAGTAGTCCGGACAGGGGGACTGAAGCTTTCTTT	TRBJ1-1	TRBV19	TRBD1	once
CASSPPGVHEQYF	TGTGCCAGCAGTCCCCCCGGGGTGCACGAGCAGTACTTC	TRBJ2-7	TRBV28	.	.
CASSSWDRPQETQYF	TGTGCCAGCAGTTCTTGGGACAGGCCCCAAGAGACCCAGTACTTC	TRBJ2-5	TRBV9	TRBD1	.
CASSVGTGGREQYF	TGTGCCAGCAGCGTAGGGACAGGGGGCCGCGAGCAGTACTTC	TRBJ2-7	TRBV9	TRBD1	once
CASSPDLGQGGELFF	TGTGCCAGCAGTCCCGACCTCGGACAGGGGGGGGAGCTGTTTTTT	TRBJ2-2	TRBV7-3	TRBD1	.
CASTWTDSNSPLHF	TGTGCCAGCACCTGGACAGACAGTAATTCACCCCTCCACTTT	TRBJ1-6	TRBV27	.	.
CASSRRGTGGLSTEAFF	TGTGCCAGCAGCAGACGCGGGACAGGGGGCTTGAGCACTGAAGCTTTCTTT	TRBJ1-1	TRBV9	TRBD1	.
CASRTGTKSEAFF	TGTGCCAGCAGGACCGGGACAAAATCTGAAGCTTTCTTT	TRBJ1-1	TRBV12-3/TRBV12-4	.	.
CASRIQGTNEKLFF	TGTGCCAGCAGAATACAGGGGACTAATGAAAAACTGTTTTTT	TRBJ1-4	TRBV7-9	TRBD1	.